Listed below are T cell receptor beta chains from one sample, sequenced in a study of early T cells in non-severe SARS-CoV-2 infection. TCRdb reprocessed the 5' RACE reads with MiXCR, giving one entry per CDR3 protein. The sample shows approximately 29,000 distinct CDR3 sequences, 5.5% to 8% of them seen only once. Sample: whole blood. The receptors were gathered from an adult who was a healthcare worker with PCR-confirmed SARS-CoV-2 infection or an uninfected control (not recorded which). Each CDR3 is given without its conserved first and last residue. Fields, in order: V gene, CDR3 protein.

>TRBV24-1
ATSDFGSNQPQH
>TRBV7-2
ASSLVLSNTGELF
>TRBV28
ASSSTGGSTEAF
>TRBV6-6
ASSGTEDTQY
>TRBV9
ASSPRRSNYGYT
>TRBV12-3/TRBV12-4
ASSRGLGGTEAF
>TRBV29-1
SVAPNSYNEQF
>TRBV20-1
SARSPRASGTPYEQY
>TRBV19
ASSIDRGGEQY
>TRBV29-1
SGTGSRENTIY
>TRBV19
ASSRSRLAGGQPYEQY
>TRBV28
ASRTGTGVPSTDTQY
>TRBV4-3
ASSQVEKKPDTQY
>TRBV28
ASRTPSGTGLYGYT